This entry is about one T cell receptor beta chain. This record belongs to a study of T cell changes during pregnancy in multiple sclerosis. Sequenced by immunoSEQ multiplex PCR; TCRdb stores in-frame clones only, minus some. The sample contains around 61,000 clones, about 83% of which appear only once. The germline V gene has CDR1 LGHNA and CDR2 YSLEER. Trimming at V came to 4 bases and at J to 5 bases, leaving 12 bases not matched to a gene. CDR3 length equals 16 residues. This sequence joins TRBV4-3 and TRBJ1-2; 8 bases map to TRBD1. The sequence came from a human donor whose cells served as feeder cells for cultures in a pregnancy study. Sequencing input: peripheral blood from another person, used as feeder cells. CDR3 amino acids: CASSPGGQGEIYGYTF. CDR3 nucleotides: TGCGCCAGCAGCCCGGGTGGACAGGGCGAAATTTATGGCTACACCTTC.